This T cell receptor beta chain is from a study of tumor-infiltrating lymphocytes in localized non-small cell lung cancer. Study in general: From each patient, both tumor and uninvolved lung, non-adjacent to tumor, were sampled. General study findings and limits: Available tissue quantity limited TCR sequencing to a patient subset. No link was found between tumor T-cell fraction and recurrence-free survival.

As concerns this clone: What it binds is unknown.

TCRdb's copy holds only in-frame clones and misses some; the assay was immunoSEQ multiplex PCR. Of tens of thousands of clones detected, approximately 85% appear once; the ten largest clones hold around 2%. Germline assignment: CDR1 LNHDA and CDR2 SQIVND (reference sequence). The ends were cut back, 5 bases at V and 6 bases at J, with 13 bases in the middle. This CDR3 has 14 amino acids. This sequence originates from a human donor with non-small cell lung cancer. V gene TRBV19 combines with J gene TRBJ2-2; no clear D gene. The specimen was lung tumor tissue. DNA of the CDR3: TGTGCCAGTAGTCGCCTGCCCGACTCCGGGGAGCTGTTTTTT. Amino acids: CASSRLPDSGELFF.